This is a list of T cell receptor beta chains from one sample in a study of PD-L1 blockade in urothelial cancer. TCRdb's table, derived via immunoSEQ multiplex PCR, lists solely in-frame clones and lacks some. There are about 86,000 clones in the sample; about 85% occur only once, and over 13% lies in the top ten. Material: PBMCs, obtained around atezolizumab (anti-PD-L1) treatment. These receptors all come from a man aged 55 to 70 with urothelial cancer. Both conserved end residues are part of each CDR3. A D gene is named only where the DNA matches it firmly. Size is omitted from some rows. Given values are once, few, many or a class for expanded clones.

TGTGCCAGTAGTCTTTTTTCTGAAGAGACCCAGTACTTC,CASSLFSEETQYF,.,TRBJ2-5,.,TRBV19
TGTGCCAGCAGCCCTACGGGACTAGCGGGAGGCCTAGCGGATACGCAGTATTTT,CASSPTGLAGGLADTQYF,.,TRBJ2-3,TRBD2,TRBV7-2
TGCGCCAGCAGCCAAGAGGGAATAAAGCGGACTGAAGCTTTCTTT,CASSQEGIKRTEAFF,.,TRBJ1-1,.,TRBV4-3
TGTGCCAGCAGCTCCCGGGACAGGGGTTTCTACGAGCAGTACTTC,CASSSRDRGFYEQYF,.,TRBJ2-7,TRBD1,TRBV5-6
TGTGCCAGCAGCCTGGACAGAGGAAACACCATATATTTT,CASSLDRGNTIYF,once,TRBJ1-3,.,TRBV7-3
TGTGCCAGCAGTCCCAACTATGAGACAGGGAGCGGCTATGGCTACACCTTC,CASSPNYETGSGYGYTF,.,TRBJ1-2,TRBD1,TRBV27
TGTGCCAGCAGCTTATTCCTCGAGCAGTACTTC,CASSLFLEQYF,.,TRBJ2-7,.,TRBV7-2
TGTGCCAGCAGTCTCCCAGGGGAAGCTTTCTTT,CASSLPGEAFF,.,TRBJ1-1,.,TRBV6-6
.,CASSSSGQPQHF,.,TRBJ1-5,.,TRBV27
TGTGCCAGCAGCTCTCTTGGGGGCGGATCGACAATTAACACCGGGGAGCTGTTTTTT,CASSSLGGGSTINTGELFF,few,TRBJ2-2,.,TRBV5-6
TGTGCCAGCAGTGAACCGAGAGGGAACTATGGCTACACCTTC,CASSEPRGNYGYTF,.,TRBJ1-2,.,TRBV2
TGTGCCAGCAGCCCAACTAGCGGAAACACCGGGGAGCTGTTTTTT,CASSPTSGNTGELFF,once,TRBJ2-2,TRBD2,TRBV5-6
TGTGCCAGCAGTCAGGACAGGGATCCTGGCTACACCTTC,CASSQDRDPGYTF,many,TRBJ1-2,TRBD1,TRBV2
TGTGCCAGTAGTATCGGGCGGGGTTCGAACACCGGGGAGCTGTTTTTT,CASSIGRGSNTGELFF,.,TRBJ2-2,.,TRBV19
TGTGCCAGCAGCAAGGACAGGGACACCGGGGAGCTGTTTTTT,CASSKDRDTGELFF,.,TRBJ2-2,TRBD1,TRBV7-9
TGTGCCAGCAGCTCTAGCGGGAGTGCCGATACGCAGTATTTT,CASSSSGSADTQYF,.,TRBJ2-3,TRBD2,TRBV7-9
TGCGCCAGCAGCTTGGAAGGGGGCGAAGACACCGGGGAGCTGTTTTTT,CASSLEGGEDTGELFF,.,TRBJ2-2,TRBD1,TRBV5-1
TGTGCCAGTAGTGGCCAGCGGGGGGCCTACGAGCAGTACTTC,CASSGQRGAYEQYF,few,TRBJ2-7,TRBD2,TRBV19
TGTGCCAGCAGCTTAATAGCGGGGGGCAGGGGGGATGAGCAGTTCTTC,CASSLIAGGRGDEQFF,.,TRBJ2-1,TRBD2,TRBV7-3
TGTGCCAGCAGTCAGACAGGGCCCTCCTACAATGAGCAGTTCTTC,CASSQTGPSYNEQFF,.,TRBJ2-1,TRBD1,TRBV6-5
TGTGCCAGCAGCTCGCCGTTACAGGGAATAAATCGCAATGAGCAGTTCTTC,CASSSPLQGINRNEQFF,.,TRBJ2-1,.,TRBV7-9
TGTGCCAGCAGCTTTGATCCACGGGACATTCAGTACTTC,CASSFDPRDIQYF,.,TRBJ2-4,.,TRBV5-4
TGTGCCGGCGTGGGAGACGATAACACCGGGGAGCTGTTTTTT,CAGVGDDNTGELFF,.,TRBJ2-2,.,TRBV30
TGTGCCACCAGCAGAGATCTGGGCCAGGGGTATTACGAGCAGTACTTC,CATSRDLGQGYYEQYF,.,TRBJ2-7,.,TRBV15
TGTGCCAGCAGCACTAGAGGGGGGGAGACAGACTATAGCAATCAGCCCCAGCATTTT,CASSTRGGETDYSNQPQHF,.,TRBJ1-5,.,TRBV9
TGTGCCAGCAGCGGAGAAGGGGCTTCCTACAATGAGCAGTTCTTC,CASSGEGASYNEQFF,.,TRBJ2-1,.,TRBV9
TGCGCCAGCAGCTTTAGCGGGGGAGTCACCGGGGAGCTGTTTTTT,CASSFSGGVTGELFF,.,TRBJ2-2,TRBD2,TRBV5-1
TGCGCCAGCAGCTTGGAAGGTCGGGGGGCGGTCACCGGGGAGCTGTTTTTT,CASSLEGRGAVTGELFF,.,TRBJ2-2,.,TRBV5-1
TGTGCCAGCTCGCCCGGGACTTTGGATTCACCCCTCCACTTT,CASSPGTLDSPLHF,.,TRBJ1-6,.,TRBV18
TGCGCCACAGGCTACAATGAGCAGTTCTTC,CATGYNEQFF,.,TRBJ2-1,.,TRBV10-2
TGTGCCAGCAAGAGCAACTATGGCTACACCTTC,CASKSNYGYTF,few,TRBJ1-2,.,TRBV6-1
TGTGCCAGCAGCCAAGATTGGGCAGGGAAAAACAGCATTCAGTACTTC,CASSQDWAGKNSIQYF,.,TRBJ2-4,.,TRBV14
TGTGCCAGCAGCTTAGGGACTAGCGGGGGGGCTTACGAGCAGTACTTC,CASSLGTSGGAYEQYF,.,TRBJ2-7,TRBD2,TRBV7-6
TGTGCCAGCAGCATTAACCGGGACAGACCTAATCAGCCCCAGCATTTT,CASSINRDRPNQPQHF,.,TRBJ1-5,TRBD1,TRBV2
TGTGCCAGCAGTCGGACAGGAGCCGTCTATGGCTACACCTTC,CASSRTGAVYGYTF,.,TRBJ1-2,TRBD1,TRBV6-1
TGTGCCAGCACCCCGACAGGGTACAAAAACATTCAGTACTTC,CASTPTGYKNIQYF,.,TRBJ2-4,TRBD1,TRBV6-5
TGCGCCAGCAGCCAAGAAGGGACAGCACCCTACGAGCAGTACTTC,CASSQEGTAPYEQYF,.,TRBJ2-7,TRBD1,TRBV4-1
TGTGCCAGCAGGAAGACAGGGTTCCCCACCTTC,CASRKTGFPTF,.,TRBJ1-2,TRBD1,TRBV28
TGTGCCAGCAGTAAGACAGGGAATGGCTACACCTTC,CASSKTGNGYTF,few,TRBJ1-2,TRBD1,TRBV2
TGTGCCACCTACCTGGGGCGGGAGACAGATACGCAGTATTTT,CATYLGRETDTQYF,.,TRBJ2-3,TRBD2,TRBV28
TGTGCCAGTAGAGAAACCCGGGATCCCAAGTACGAGCAGTACTTC,CASRETRDPKYEQYF,.,TRBJ2-7,.,TRBV19
TGTGCCAGCAGCCAAGATAGAGGGGAGACCCAGTACTTC,CASSQDRGETQYF,.,TRBJ2-5,.,TRBV4-2
TGCGCCAGCAGTGGCGGGACGTACTACGAGCAGTACTTC,CASSGGTYYEQYF,.,TRBJ2-7,.,TRBV10-2
TGTGCTAGCTGTCACAGGGGGCGCTCGCAAGAGACCCAGTACTTC,CASCHRGRSQETQYF,once,TRBJ2-5,TRBD1,TRBV7-7
TGTGCCAGCAGCCTAGGACAGGAAGGGGCCTACGAGCAGTACTTC,CASSLGQEGAYEQYF,once,TRBJ2-7,TRBD1,TRBV9
TGTGCCAGCAGTGGGGGGACTAGCGGGAGGACGCGCGATACGCAGTATTTT,CASSGGTSGRTRDTQYF,.,TRBJ2-3,TRBD2,TRBV2
TGCGCCAGCAGCTCGACAGGGCCTACTATGGCTAACACCTTC,CASSSTGPTMANTF,.,TRBJ1-2,TRBD1,TRBV5-1
TGTGCCAGCAGCCGGAAGAGGGCACAGGGGGGATCGAACACTGAAGCTTTCTTT,CASSRKRAQGGSNTEAFF,.,TRBJ1-1,TRBD1,TRBV7-9
TGCGCCAGCAGTGGACAGGGGACAAGGGAGCAGTACTTC,CASSGQGTREQYF,few,TRBJ2-7,TRBD1,TRBV10-1
TGCGCCAGCAGCTTGGCCCTTAGGACAGGGAGCACAGATACGCAGTATTTT,CASSLALRTGSTDTQYF,once,TRBJ2-3,TRBD1,TRBV5-1
TGTGCCAGCAGCCAAGGTAGCACTTCCTACGAGCAGTACTTC,CASSQGSTSYEQYF,.,TRBJ2-7,.,TRBV14
TGTGCCGGCAACAAGGGACAGGGGCCCTACGAGCAGTACTTC,CAGNKGQGPYEQYF,.,TRBJ2-7,TRBD1,TRBV2